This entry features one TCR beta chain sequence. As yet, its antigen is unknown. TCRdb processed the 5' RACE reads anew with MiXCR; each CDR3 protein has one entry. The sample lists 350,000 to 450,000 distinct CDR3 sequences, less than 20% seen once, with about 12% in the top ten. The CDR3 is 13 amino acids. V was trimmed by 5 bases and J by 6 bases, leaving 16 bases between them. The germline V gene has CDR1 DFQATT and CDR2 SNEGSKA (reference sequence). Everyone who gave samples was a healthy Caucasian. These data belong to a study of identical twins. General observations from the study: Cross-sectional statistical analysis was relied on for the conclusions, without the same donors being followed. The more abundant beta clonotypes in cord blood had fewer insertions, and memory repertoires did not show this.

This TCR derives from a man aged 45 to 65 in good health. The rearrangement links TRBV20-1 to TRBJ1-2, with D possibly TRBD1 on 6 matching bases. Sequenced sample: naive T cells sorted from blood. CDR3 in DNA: TGCAGTGCTCAAAAATCAGGGGCGCATGGCTACACCTTC. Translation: CSAQKSGAHGYTF.